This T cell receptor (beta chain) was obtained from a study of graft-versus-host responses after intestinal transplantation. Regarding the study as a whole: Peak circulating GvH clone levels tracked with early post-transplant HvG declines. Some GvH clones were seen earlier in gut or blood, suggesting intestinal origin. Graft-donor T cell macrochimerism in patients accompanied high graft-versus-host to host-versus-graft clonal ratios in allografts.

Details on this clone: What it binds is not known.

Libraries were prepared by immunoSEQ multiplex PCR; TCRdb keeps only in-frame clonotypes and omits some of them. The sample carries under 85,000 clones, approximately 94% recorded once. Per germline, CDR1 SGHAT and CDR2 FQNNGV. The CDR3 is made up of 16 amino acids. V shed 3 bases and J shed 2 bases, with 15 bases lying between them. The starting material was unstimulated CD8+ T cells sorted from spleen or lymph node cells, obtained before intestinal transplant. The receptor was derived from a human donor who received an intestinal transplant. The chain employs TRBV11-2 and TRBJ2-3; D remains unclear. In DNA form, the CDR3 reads TGTGCCAGCAGCTTGGCCCAGCGAGGCCCCACAGATACGCAGTATTTT. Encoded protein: CASSLAQRGPTDTQYF. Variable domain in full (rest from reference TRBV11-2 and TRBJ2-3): EAGVAQSPRYKIIEKRQSVAFWCNPISGHATLYWYQQILGQGPKLLIQFQNNGVVDDSQLPKDRFSAERLKGVDSTLKIQPAKLEDSAVYLCASSLAQRGPTDTQYFGPGTRLTVL.